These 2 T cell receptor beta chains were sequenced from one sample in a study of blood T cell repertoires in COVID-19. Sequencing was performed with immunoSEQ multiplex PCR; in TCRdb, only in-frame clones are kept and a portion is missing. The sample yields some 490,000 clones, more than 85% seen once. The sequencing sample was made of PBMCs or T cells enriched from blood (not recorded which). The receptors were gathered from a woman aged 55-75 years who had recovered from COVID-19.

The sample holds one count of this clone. DNA of the CDR3: TGTGCCTCCAAGGCAGGGGGCGTATATAGCAATCAGCCCCAGCATTTT. Amino acids: CASKAGGVYSNQPQHF. V usage is TRBV11-2 and J usage is TRBJ1-5; TRBD1 matches at 8 bases. Trimming removed 11 bases from V and 0 bases from J; junction bases left unmatched: 12. The CDR3 consists of 16 residues. From germline, CDR1 is SGHAT and CDR2 FQNNGV.

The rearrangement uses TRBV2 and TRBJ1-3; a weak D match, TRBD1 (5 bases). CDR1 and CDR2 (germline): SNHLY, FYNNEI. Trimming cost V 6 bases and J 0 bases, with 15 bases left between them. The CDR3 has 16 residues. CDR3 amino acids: CASRSSDRPSGNTIYF. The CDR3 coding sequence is TGTGCCAGCAGATCCTCTGACAGACCCTCTGGAAACACCATATATTTT.